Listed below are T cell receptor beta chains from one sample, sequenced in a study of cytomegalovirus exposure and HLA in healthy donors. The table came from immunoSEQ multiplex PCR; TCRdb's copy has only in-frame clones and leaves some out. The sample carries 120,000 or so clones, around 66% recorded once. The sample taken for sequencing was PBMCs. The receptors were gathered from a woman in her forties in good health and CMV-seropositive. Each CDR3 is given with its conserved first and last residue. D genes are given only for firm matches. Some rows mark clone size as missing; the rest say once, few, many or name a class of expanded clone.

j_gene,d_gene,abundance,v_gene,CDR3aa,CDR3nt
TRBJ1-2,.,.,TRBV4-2,CASSQDVGGGGTPANYGYTF,TGTGCCAGCAGCCAGGATGTGGGAGGGGGGGGCACCCCCGCTAACTATGGCTACACCTTC
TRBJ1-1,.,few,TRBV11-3,CASSPRGYTEAFF,TGTGCCAGCAGCCCCCGGGGGTACACTGAAGCTTTCTTT
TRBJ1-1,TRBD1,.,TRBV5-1,CASSNRDRGFHTEAFF,TGCGCCAGCAGCAACCGGGACAGGGGGTTTCACACTGAAGCTTTCTTT
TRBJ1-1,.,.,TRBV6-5,CASSYFLKGTEAFF,TGTGCCAGCAGTTATTTTCTTAAGGGGACTGAAGCTTTCTTT
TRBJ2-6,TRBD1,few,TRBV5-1,CASSHRTGSGANVLTF,TGCGCCAGCAGCCACCGGACAGGCTCTGGGGCCAACGTCCTGACTTTC
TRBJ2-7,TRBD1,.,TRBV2,CASTRQGAAYEQYF,TGTGCCAGCACCCGACAGGGGGCAGCCTACGAGCAGTACTTC
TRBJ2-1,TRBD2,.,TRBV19,CASSMGRQSGRAAYNEQFF,TGTGCCAGTAGTATGGGAAGACAGAGCGGGAGGGCCGCCTACAATGAGCAGTTCTTC
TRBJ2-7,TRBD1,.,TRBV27,CASSLGQGIYEQYF,TGTGCCAGCAGTTTAGGACAGGGGATCTACGAGCAGTACTTC
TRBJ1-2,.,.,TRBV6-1,CASSEGLLDRRYGYTF,TGTGCCAGCAGTGAAGGTCTCCTCGACAGGCGCTATGGCTACACCTTC
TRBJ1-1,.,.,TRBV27,CASSLIPRTAAEAFF,TGTGCCAGCAGTTTAATTCCCAGGACAGCCGCTGAAGCTTTCTTT
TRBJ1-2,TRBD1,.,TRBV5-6,CASTMTGTLGYTF,TGTGCCAGCACCATGACAGGGACGCTTGGCTACACCTTC
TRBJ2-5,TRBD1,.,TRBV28,CASSSQGLMTGLDETQYF,TGTGCCAGCAGTTCCCAGGGCCTAATGACAGGGTTGGACGAGACCCAGTACTTC
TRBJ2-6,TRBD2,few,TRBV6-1,CASSGEGGSGANVLTF,TGTGCCAGCAGTGGGGAGGGTGGGTCTGGGGCCAACGTCCTGACTTTC
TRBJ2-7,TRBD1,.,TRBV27,CASSLDRGTYEQYF,TGTGCCAGCAGTTTGGACAGGGGGACCTACGAGCAGTACTTC
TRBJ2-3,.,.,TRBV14,CASSQVAGNTDTQYF,TGTGCCAGCAGCCAAGTTGCAGGGAACACAGATACGCAGTATTTT
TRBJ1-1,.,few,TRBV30,CAWSVGDTEAFF,TGTGCCTGGAGTGTAGGGGACACTGAAGCTTTCTTT
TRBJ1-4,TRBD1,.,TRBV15,CATSRDGRQGGDEKLFF,TGTGCCACCAGCAGAGATGGTCGACAGGGGGGAGATGAAAAACTGTTTTTT
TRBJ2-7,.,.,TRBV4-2,CASSQDLPGQFTYEQYF,TGTGCCAGCAGCCAAGATCTTCCGGGACAATTCACCTACGAGCAGTACTTC
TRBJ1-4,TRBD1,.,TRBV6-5,CASSYGQGGEKLFF,TGTGCCAGCAGCTATGGACAGGGTGGCGAAAAACTGTTTTTT
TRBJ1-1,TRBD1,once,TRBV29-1,CSVGRGASEAFF,TGCAGCGTTGGCAGGGGGGCGTCTGAAGCTTTCTTT
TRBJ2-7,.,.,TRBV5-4,CASSIEPWEQYF,TGTGCCAGCAGCATAGAGCCTTGGGAGCAGTACTTC
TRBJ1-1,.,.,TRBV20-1,CSARPRDEAFF,TGCAGTGCTAGACCCAGGGATGAAGCTTTCTTT
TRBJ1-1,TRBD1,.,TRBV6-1,CASSRDRDTEAFF,TGTGCCAGCAGTCGGGACAGGGACACTGAAGCTTTCTTT
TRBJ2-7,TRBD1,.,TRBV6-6,CASRTGTGTYEQYF,TGTGCCAGCAGAACCGGGACAGGTACCTACGAGCAGTACTTC
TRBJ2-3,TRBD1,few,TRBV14,CASSPSRGRADTQYF,TGTGCCAGCAGCCCAAGCAGGGGGCGCGCAGATACGCAGTATTTT
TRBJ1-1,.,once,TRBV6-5,CATKGGTEAFF,TGTGCCACCAAAGGGGGCACTGAAGCTTTCTTT
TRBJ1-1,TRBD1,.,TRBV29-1,CSARRGTMNTEAFF,TGCAGCGCCCGCAGGGGGACGATGAACACTGAAGCTTTCTTT
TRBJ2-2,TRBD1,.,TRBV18,CASSPLGTANTGELFF,TGTGCCAGCTCACCATTAGGGACAGCGAACACCGGGGAGCTGTTTTTT
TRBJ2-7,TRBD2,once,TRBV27,CASSLRGLVAYEQYF,TGTGCCAGCAGTTTAAGGGGACTAGTCGCCTACGAGCAGTACTTC
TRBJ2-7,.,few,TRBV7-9,CSSSLDQGGSYEQYF,TGTTCCAGCAGCTTAGATCAGGGGGGATCCTACGAGCAGTACTTC
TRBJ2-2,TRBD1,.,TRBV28,CASSLERQGAFAGELFF,TGTGCCAGCAGTTTGGAGAGACAGGGGGCTTTCGCCGGGGAGCTGTTTTTT
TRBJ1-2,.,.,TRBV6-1,CASTLDVAKGYTF,TGTGCCAGCACCTTAGATGTTGCTAAAGGCTACACCTTC
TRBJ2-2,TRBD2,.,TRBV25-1,CASSETGPAGAPGELFF,TGTGCCAGCAGTGAAACGGGCCCAGCGGGGGCTCCCGGGGAGCTGTTTTTT